This TCR beta chain was identified during a study of T cell responses to AZD1222 COVID-19 vaccine. On the study more broadly: Whether given at about 4 or about 12 weeks, second doses were pooled.

The germline V gene has CDR1 KGHSH and CDR2 LQKENI. The CDR3 is 14 amino acids. V shed 3 bases and J shed 4 bases, with 11 bases lying between them. Libraries were prepared by immunoSEQ multiplex PCR; TCRdb keeps only in-frame clonotypes and omits some of them. Seen here are roughly 170,000 clones, approximately 86% observed once, and the top ten hold 2.5% to 3%. The chain links TRBV18 to TRBJ2-3, with no clear D. The sample here was peripheral blood, taken on day 0 of AZD1222 vaccination. This clonotype was obtained from an adult in good health. CDR3 residues: CASSPLQSADTQYF. DNA for the CDR3: TGTGCCAGCTCACCCCTGCAGAGCGCAGATACGCAGTATTTT.